This T cell receptor (beta chain) is from a study of monozygotic twins with inflammatory bowel disease. The blood volume drawn from each donor was approximately 2.5 ml. Notes on the study in general: Relative clonotype sharing with others was diminished in IBD patients versus healthy twins, particularly with disease activity. Between concordant and discordant twins, repertoire similarity failed to differ, a result that limited power may explain.

TCRdb re-called the 5' RACE reads and shows each CDR3 protein once, DNA omitted. With about 420,000 distinct CDR3 sequences in the sample, the ten largest clones hold 2.4%. Germline values: CDR1 SGHNT, CDR2 YYREEE (reference sequence). The CDR3 is made up of 15 amino acids. A note on this clonotype: Its antigen remains unknown.

The clonotype originates from a human donor with ulcerative colitis or Crohn's disease, or a healthy co-twin of an affected twin (not recorded which). Specimen: blood. The V and J genes are TRBV5-4 and TRBJ2-7; absent DNA, TCRdb's TRBD2 call cannot be checked. The CDR3 loop reads CASSRMVAGVNEQYF.